The subject of this entry is one T cell receptor beta chain. The clone's antigen remains unknown. Within one base of it there is no much larger clone, and no base qualities were kept. The data derive from a study of blood T cell repertoires in COVID-19 (dated by TCRdb to 2020 to 2021). Notes on the research overall: Collaborator samples came from the United States, Italy and Spain and covered acute and convalescent phases of COVID-19. The prospective study material was composed of cDNA or gDNA derived from T cells, B-cell-depleted T cells, or PBMCs. Deeply sampled blood TCRbeta repertoires from subjects exposed to, actively infected with, or recovered from COVID-19 were included in the dataset. The repertoires were made available in a free public database intended to serve as a resource for research on the immune response to SARS-CoV-2. The samples were drawn from two sources: the first 160 participants of the ongoing ImmuneRACE study, and 1,000 to 1,500 subjects contributed by 6 global collaborators. A de-identified subject ID, COVID-19 status, age in years and sex were almost always included in the sample metadata. Where available, HLA class I and class II types were obtained from metadata supplied by the sample provider rather than from assay-based typing. Results and caveats for the whole study, not just this receptor: Clinical and demographic metadata were provided uncurated, with the amount varying by source and participant.

Whole blood was collected in K2EDTA tubes by collaborating institutions according to the institutions' own protocols. For TCRbeta analysis, collaborators shipped samples as frozen whole blood, isolated PBMCs, or DNA extracted from either of those sample types. The immunoSEQ Assay, a bias-controlled multiplex PCR, was used to amplify TCRbeta CDR3 regions from genomic DNA. Per the original workflow: The number of nucleated cells in each sample was estimated by amplification of reference gene primers within the assay. To quantify the absolute abundance of each unique TCRbeta CDR3 rearrangement, sequence reads were collapsed and filtered. Productive Simpson clonality was computed per sample as the square root of Simpson's diversity index over productive rearrangements. The table was pulled from immuneACCESS by TCRdb, which kept in-frame rearrangements only. Such tables lose some clones; where checked, under half of the loss comes from unresolved V genes, and the rest has no known cause. Clonal size and the V and J genes are those of that table, whereas D and trimming came from the DNA. Across this sample there are over 300,000 clones, with 85% seen only once. The biggest ten clones account for around 6.9% of the sample.

Sequences were obtained from peripheral blood. This sequence originates from a human donor in a cohort sampled during active COVID-19.

The bases are TGTGCCAGCAGCCAAGATTCGCGTTTCCAGCTGTTTTTT. This translates into CASSQDSRFQLFF. Recombination linked TRBV14 to TRBJ2-2; the D gene identity is not certain. Measured from the cysteine to the phenylalanine, the CDR3 is 13 residues long. The only DNA kept is the CDR3, 39 bases in frame from the first base. CDR1 and CDR2 are drawn from the germline V gene: SGHDN, FVKESK. The trim is 0 bases for V and 12 bases for J, with a gap of 11 bases between the germline ends.